The 6 T cell receptor beta chains listed next were all sequenced from one sample in a study of shared clonotypes between healthy human individuals. Sequenced by immunoSEQ multiplex PCR; TCRdb stores in-frame clones only, minus some. The table shows more than 550,000 clones, with approximately 72% occurring only once. Source material: memory CD4+ T cells sorted from blood. The subset denotes: CD45RA-negative fraction. The receptors here all came from a woman younger than 45 in good health.

This clone was detected once. The chain joins TRBV10-1 to TRBJ2-7; TRBD1 is a possible D gene (5 bases). Trimming removed 0 bases at V and 0 bases at J, with 12 bases between. Germline V gene lookup returns CDR1 WNHNN and CDR2 SYGVQD (reference sequence). CDR3 length equals 16 residues. CDR3 bases: TGCGCCAGCAGTGAGTCGAAGCAGGACAACTCCTACGAGCAGTACTTC. Translation gives CASSESKQDNSYEQYF.

The chain carries TRBV14 and TRBJ2-2, with no clear D. Germline lookup yields CDR1 SGHDN and CDR2 FVKESK. V lost 4 bases and J lost 4, with 10 bases in between. CDR3 size: 14 residues. This CDR3 is CASSRDMGTGELFF. CDR3 DNA sequence: TGTGCCAGCAGCCGAGACATGGGCACCGGGGAGCTGTTTTTT.

The chain combines TRBV5-5 with TRBJ2-7; TRBD2 matches at 7 bases. From germline, CDR1 is SGHKS and CDR2 YYEKEE (reference sequence). J gave up 3 bases and V 3 bases, and 9 bases lay outside the gene matches. This CDR3 contains 15 residues. The CDR3 loop reads CASSWEGSGFYEQYF. The CDR3 bases are TGTGCCAGCAGCTGGGAGGGAAGCGGGTTCTACGAGCAGTACTTC.

The count of this clone is one. The chain uses TRBV5-5 and TRBJ2-7; 9 bases fit TRBD2. The CDR3 is 15 residues long. V dropped 4 bases and J dropped 2; count of bases not matched to a gene: 7. Germline V gene sequence: CDR1 SGHKS, CDR2 YYEKEE (reference sequence). The CDR3 bases are TGTGCCAGCAGCCCATCTAGCGGGACAGCCTACGAGCAGTACTTC. Translated, it gives CASSPSSGTAYEQYF.

The rearrangement uses TRBV7-6 and TRBJ2-3; 8 nucleotides align to TRBD2. CDR3 length equals 13 residues. In germline, CDR1 is SGHVS, CDR2 FNYEAQ. J was trimmed by 3 bases and V by 6 bases; bases with no gene match: 2. The CDR3 DNA reads as TGTGCCAGCAGAGGCGGGAGGACAGATACGCAGTATTTT. Translated, it gives CASRGGRTDTQYF.

As concerns this clone: The identical CDR3 is also encoded by other nucleotide sequences in the sample. The V call is TRBV20-1, the J call TRBJ1-1; D gene uncertain. The CDR3 consists of 11 residues. Trimming took off 6 bases at V and 1 base at J, with 6 bases between the two ends. Looked up from germline, CDR1 is DFQATT and CDR2 is SNEGSKA (reference sequence). The CDR3 DNA reads TGCAGTGCGAGGGAGAACACTGAAGCTTTCTTT. Protein: CSARENTEAFF.